This T cell receptor beta chain emerged from a study of CD8+ T cells in alopecia areata. Study-wide context: Patients received oral tofacitinib, 5 to 10 mg twice daily, for moderate-to-severe alopecia areata. Study-wide points: Many expanded lesional clones persisted during tofacitinib (in both scalp and blood). Higher clonality than in normal scalp was seen in lesional scalp, especially alopecia totalis/universalis.

The germline CDR1 and CDR2 sequences are MNHNY and SVGAGI (reference sequence). V was shortened by 5 bases and J by 4 bases, with 14 bases between the two germline ends. The CDR3 is made up of 14 amino acids. Sample treatment: oral pan-JAK inhibitor, 5-10 mg twice daily. With regard to this clone: Its antigen is not identified.

After isolation, RNA underwent reverse transcription to generate cDNA as the sequencing template. Some clones are missing from TCRdb's copy, which holds only in-frame ones; the method was immunoSEQ multiplex PCR. In the table there are a few hundred thousand clones, roughly 66% of which are singletons. The input for sequencing was CD4+ T cells sorted from blood, taken between weeks 43 and 45, from a patient treated with tofacitinib. V and J are TRBV6-6 and TRBJ1-2, with D uncertain. The TCR originated in a human donor with alopecia areata. The CDR3 bases are TGTGCCAGCAGTACTAGATCCGGTTCCTATGGCTACACCTTC. Translation: CASSTRSGSYGYTF.